A selection of T cell receptor beta chains follows, all from one sample in a study of T-cell reconstitution after alpha-beta-depleted transplantation in children. TCRdb passed the PCR reads through MiXCR, listing each CDR3 protein once. This table has about 610,000 distinct CDR3 sequences, roughly a tenth appearing once. The source was PBMCs from the stem cell graft donor, collected from the stem cell graft. The receptor set was obtained from a human donor who donated a stem cell graft to a child with acute myeloid leukemia. The CDR3 runs from the conserved cysteine through the conserved F or W. Each record gives: J gene, CDR3 length, V gene, clone size, D gene, CDR3 protein, CDR3 DNA. The D gene is left open where the match is weak. Some rows mark clone size as missing; the rest say once, few, many or name a class of expanded clone.

TRBJ2-4	21	TRBV15	few	NA	CATSRGSPGGRSLGAKNIQYF	TGTGCCACCAGCAGAGGATCCCCTGGGGGTCGCTCCCTTGGAGCCAAAAACATTCAGTACTTC
TRBJ2-7	14	TRBV28	NA	TRBD1	CASSSRGHSYEQYF	TGTGCCAGCAGTTCTAGGGGGCACTCCTACGAGCAGTACTTC
TRBJ2-1	18	TRBV7-7	many	TRBD2	CASSLAAGGLSSYNEQFF	TGTGCTAGCAGCTTAGCAGCGGGAGGCCTAAGCTCCTACAATGAGCAGTTCTTC
TRBJ2-1	14	TRBV5-1	few	NA	CASSLGDNYNEQFF	TGCGCCAGCAGCTTGGGGGACAACTACAATGAGCAGTTCTTC
TRBJ2-7	16	TRBV20-1	NA	NA	CSARERWGLTSYEQYF	TGCAGTGCTAGAGAACGTTGGGGACTGACCTCCTACGAGCAGTACTTC
TRBJ1-2	14	TRBV3-1	NA	NA	CASGGESRRNGYTF	TGTGCCAGCGGGGGGGAGAGCAGAAGGAATGGCTACACCTTC
TRBJ2-1	13	TRBV12-3/TRBV12-4	many	NA	CASSTRTNNEQFF	TGTGCCAGCAGTACTCGGACAAACAATGAGCAGTTCTTC
TRBJ2-5	15	TRBV20-1	NA	TRBD2	CSARVLAGRPETQYF	TGCAGTGCTAGAGTACTAGCGGGAAGACCGGAGACCCAGTACTTC
TRBJ1-6	15	TRBV6-2/TRBV6-3	many	NA	CASSPGDRAGSPLHF	TGTGCCAGCAGTCCCGGAGACAGAGCGGGTTCACCCCTCCACTTT
TRBJ2-1	15	TRBV20-1	many	NA	CSARAVPPSGNEQFF	TGCAGTGCTAGAGCTGTCCCTCCATCCGGAAATGAGCAGTTCTTC
TRBJ1-2	12	TRBV6-1	many	NA	CASSEDDRGYTF	TGTGCCAGCAGTGAGGACGACCGAGGCTACACCTTC
TRBJ2-4	16	TRBV24-1	NA	NA	CATSDLGPLAKNIQYF	TGTGCCACCAGTGATTTGGGACCTCTAGCCAAAAACATTCAGTACTTC
TRBJ2-2	15	TRBV27	NA	NA	CASSFSTPDPGELFF	TGTGCCAGCAGTTTCTCCACGCCCGATCCAGGGGAGCTGTTTTTT
TRBJ1-1	14	TRBV4-3	few	NA	CAPLRTGMFPEAFF	TGCGCCCCCCTCCGCACAGGGATGTTTCCTGAAGCTTTCTTT
TRBJ1-5	16	TRBV20-1	NA	NA	CSLGTVASGSNQPQHF	TGCAGTTTAGGGACCGTGGCTAGTGGTAGCAATCAGCCCCAGCATTTT
TRBJ2-3	16	TRBV11-1	NA	TRBD2	CASSPGLAGLWDTQYF	TGTGCCAGCAGCCCCGGACTAGCGGGATTATGGGATACGCAGTATTTT
TRBJ2-7	15	TRBV28	many	NA	CASIPQGRSSYEQYF	TGTGCCAGCATTCCTCAGGGTCGAAGCTCCTACGAGCAGTACTTC
TRBJ2-2	18	TRBV6-1	NA	TRBD2	CASSWGLAGYANTGELFF	TGTGCCAGCAGCTGGGGACTAGCGGGCTACGCGAACACCGGGGAGCTGTTTTTT
TRBJ2-3	12	TRBV7-9	many	NA	CASSPDTDTQYF	TGTGCCAGCAGCCCCGACACAGATACGCAGTATTTT
TRBJ2-2	14	TRBV7-3	NA	TRBD2	CASSPGTSPGELFF	TGTGCCAGCAGCCCAGGGACTAGCCCCGGGGAGCTGTTTTTT
TRBJ1-4	15	TRBV2	many	TRBD1	CASSVEGTDNEKLFF	TGTGCCAGCAGTGTTGAGGGGACAGACAATGAAAAACTGTTTTTT
TRBJ2-1	14	TRBV4-2	NA	NA	CASSPGQGYYEQFF	TGTGCCAGCAGCCCGGGGCAGGGGTACTATGAGCAGTTCTTC
TRBJ2-1	15	TRBV3-1	NA	NA	CASSPPYTDEDEQFF	TGTGCCAGCAGCCCTCCGTACACCGACGAGGATGAGCAGTTCTTC
TRBJ2-5	19	TRBV20-1	many	TRBD2	CSALIEGLAGGRPTKTQYF	TGCAGTGCTCTCATCGAGGGACTAGCGGGAGGCCGACCCACGAAGACCCAGTACTTC
TRBJ1-3	13	TRBV2	few	NA	CASSLDRGNTIYF	TGTGCCAGCTCGCTCGACCGCGGAAACACCATATATTTT
TRBJ1-4	16	TRBV6-5	few	NA	CASSYSGVMTNEKLFF	TGTGCCAGCAGTTACTCGGGGGTGATGACTAATGAAAAACTGTTTTTT
TRBJ2-2	13	TRBV5-1	NA	NA	CASSAGWTGELFF	TGCGCCAGCAGCGCAGGGTGGACCGGGGAGCTGTTTTTT
TRBJ2-1	15	TRBV7-2	many	NA	CASSLLFGAGDEQFF	TGTGCCAGCAGCCTCCTTTTTGGTGCTGGCGATGAGCAGTTCTTC
TRBJ1-1	14	TRBV27	NA	NA	CASSFSWLGTEAFF	TGTGCCAGCAGTTTTTCCTGGTTGGGCACTGAAGCTTTCTTT
TRBJ1-3	18	TRBV27	few	TRBD1	CASSYRGPRDYSGNTIYF	TGTGCCAGCAGTTACAGGGGGCCCCGGGATTACTCTGGAAACACCATATATTTT
TRBJ2-1	13	TRBV20-1	few	NA	CSARDRTSRKQFF	TGCAGTGCTAGAGATAGGACTTCTCGTAAGCAGTTCTTC
TRBJ2-1	15	TRBV7-2	NA	NA	CASGGGFSSYNEQFF	TGTGCCAGCGGAGGCGGGTTTAGCTCCTACAATGAGCAGTTCTTC
TRBJ2-1	15	TRBV11-2	NA	NA	CASSTQPLSGNEQFF	TGTGCCAGCAGCACCCAACCCCTTAGTGGTAATGAGCAGTTCTTC
TRBJ2-7	14	TRBV5-6	NA	NA	CASSFGRITYEQYF	TGTGCCAGCAGTTTCGGACGGATTACATACGAGCAGTACTTC
TRBJ2-1	15	TRBV30	NA	NA	CAWAPGQGPYNEQFF	TGTGCCTGGGCTCCCGGGCAGGGACCCTACAATGAGCAGTTCTTC
TRBJ2-4	14	TRBV29-1	NA	TRBD1	CSGETGGSKNIQYF	TGCAGCGGCGAAACAGGGGGGAGCAAAAACATTCAGTACTTC
TRBJ1-5	15	TRBV20-1	many	NA	CSARDRVYSNQPQHF	TGCAGTGCTAGAGATCGGGTATATAGCAATCAGCCCCAGCATTTT
TRBJ2-7	18	TRBV18	NA	TRBD2	CASSPPVQGGRASYEQYF	TGTGCCAGCTCACCACCGGTGCAAGGCGGGAGGGCCTCCTACGAGCAGTACTTC
TRBJ2-7	17	TRBV4-2	many	TRBD2	CASSRVTGTSGLYEQYF	TGTGCCAGCAGCCGCGTAACCGGGACTAGCGGACTCTACGAGCAGTACTTC
TRBJ2-1	17	TRBV14	many	NA	CASSQDRRLGWSYEQFF	TGTGCCAGCAGCCAAGATCGAAGGCTAGGCTGGAGCTATGAGCAGTTCTTC
TRBJ2-2	13	TRBV30	few	NA	CAWLGRDTGELFF	TGTGCCTGGCTGGGGCGGGACACCGGGGAGCTGTTTTTT
TRBJ1-1	14	TRBV10-3	many	TRBD1	CATQGARGNTEAFF	TGTGCCACCCAGGGGGCGCGGGGGAACACTGAAGCTTTCTTT
TRBJ2-2	14	TRBV20-1	many	NA	CSASDPTAGGELFF	TGCAGTGCTAGCGATCCTACGGCGGGCGGGGAGCTGTTTTTT
TRBJ2-3	15	TRBV4-3	many	NA	CASSQDYLASDTQYF	TGCGCCAGCAGCCAAGATTATCTAGCGTCAGATACGCAGTATTTT
TRBJ1-3	17	TRBV20-1	few	TRBD1	CSARRDRGSKTGNTIYF	TGCAGTGCCCGCCGGGACAGGGGTAGTAAGACTGGAAACACCATATATTTT
TRBJ2-5	14	TRBV3-1	NA	TRBD1	CASSQLGGRETQYF	TGTGCCAGCAGCCAGTTAGGGGGCCGTGAGACCCAGTACTTC
TRBJ2-3	15	TRBV5-1	NA	TRBD1	CASSPGDRGADTQYF	TGCGCCAGCAGCCCCGGGGACAGGGGAGCAGATACGCAGTATTTT
TRBJ2-2	14	TRBV10-3	many	NA	CAIRLGDPTGELFF	TGTGCCATCAGACTTGGCGACCCGACCGGGGAGCTGTTTTTT
TRBJ1-4	13	TRBV29-1	NA	NA	CSVDRQGSEKLFF	TGCAGCGTTGACCGTCAGGGAAGCGAAAAACTGTTTTTT
TRBJ1-1	13	TRBV14	few	TRBD1	CATDRQGGTEAFF	TGTGCCACCGACAGACAGGGCGGCACTGAAGCTTTCTTT
TRBJ1-2	11	TRBV25-1	few	NA	CASRDLYGYTF	TGTGCCAGCAGAGATTTGTATGGCTACACCTTC
TRBJ2-5	15	TRBV4-3	few	NA	CASSRIQGSQETQYF	TGCGCCAGCAGCCGAATCCAGGGTTCACAAGAGACCCAGTACTTC
TRBJ2-7	20	TRBV11-2	few	TRBD2	CASSISIGGRANGGFYEQYF	TGTGCCAGCAGCATTAGTATCGGCGGGAGGGCCAATGGGGGATTCTACGAGCAGTACTTC
TRBJ2-5	12	TRBV20-1	few	NA	CSAPEAQETQYF	TGCAGTGCCCCGGAGGCCCAAGAGACCCAGTACTTC
TRBJ2-3	12	TRBV12-3/TRBV12-4	many	NA	CASTLKRGTQYF	TGTGCCAGCACCCTGAAACGAGGTACGCAGTATTTT
TRBJ1-5	10	TRBV20-1	NA	NA	CSATGQPQHF	TGCAGTGCCACCGGTCAGCCCCAGCATTTT
TRBJ2-3	22	TRBV4-2	NA	TRBD2	CASSQDFWGREGLGSGTDTQYF	TGTGCCAGCAGCCAAGATTTTTGGGGGCGGGAGGGCCTTGGCAGCGGCACAGATACGCAGTATTTT
TRBJ2-2	15	TRBV6-1	NA	TRBD1	CASATIQGVTGELFF	TGTGCCAGCGCCACAATCCAGGGGGTCACCGGGGAGCTGTTTTTT
TRBJ2-7	13	TRBV20-1	few	NA	CSARDLRGNEQYF	TGCAGTGCTAGAGATCTCCGAGGGAACGAGCAGTACTTC